The source of this TCR beta chain is a study of CD8+CD57+ T cells in acquired aplastic anemia. Turning to the study itself: Across the sorted CD4+ and CD8+ cells, DNA amounts averaged roughly 3.5 ug.

Between the trimmed V and J ends, which lost 1 base and 7 bases, there was a span of 11 bases. Germline lookup yields CDR1 LGHNA and CDR2 YSLEER. This CDR3 contains 14 residues. On this clonotype itself: Antigen: not known.

Findings and caveats of the study: Patients and healthy controls showed no significant CD8+ Simpson's diversity difference.

CDR3 and TCR beta VDJ profiling relied on a genomic DNA template. TCRdb recomputed calls from the reads with MiXCR, one row per CDR3 protein. This table holds around 68,000 distinct CDR3 sequences, under 65% found once. The receptor's source is a human donor in good health, serving as a control. The sequencing input was sorted CD4+, CD8+, or CD8+CD57+ T cells (not recorded which) from PBMCs. The V call is TRBV4-3, the J call TRBJ2-1; D perhaps matches TRBD1 (6 bases). CDR3 protein: CASSQVSGVNEQFF. The DNA for the CDR3 is TGCGCCAGCAGCCAAGTTTCAGGGGTAAATGAGCAGTTCTTC.